This passage covers 20 T cell receptor beta chains from one sample sequenced in a study of shared clonotypes between healthy human individuals. Using immunoSEQ multiplex PCR, the repertoire was profiled, and TCRdb retains in-frame clones only, with some absent. Of over a million clones listed, roughly 98.5% are singletons. What was sequenced was naive CD4+ T cells sorted from blood. Subset: CD45RA+ positively selected. The receptor set was obtained from a man aged 30-40 years in good health.

The CDR3 loop is CATSRTGANQPQHF. DNA of the CDR3: TGTGCCACCAGCAGAACAGGGGCCAATCAGCCCCAGCATTTT. The gene calls are TRBV15 and TRBJ1-5, with TRBD1 identical over 7 bases. V lost 2 bases to trimming and J lost 3 bases; unmatched junction nucleotides: 1. The CDR3 has 14 residues. Germline V gives CDR1 LNHNV, CDR2 YYDKDF (reference sequence).

In regard to this clone: Other DNA variants within this sample encode the same CDR3. The CDR3: CASSLQGGTDTQYF. CDR3 DNA sequence: TGTGCCAGCAGCTTACAGGGGGGCACAGATACGCAGTATTTT. This chain connects TRBV5-4 to TRBJ2-3; TRBD1 agrees at 8 bases. CDR3 size: 14 residues. V dropped 2 bases and J dropped 1; count of bases not matched to a gene: 0. Germline V gene sequence: CDR1 SGHNT, CDR2 YYREEE (reference sequence). The full variable domain, completed using reference TRBV5-4 and TRBJ2-3, is ETGVTQSPTHLIKTRGQQVTLRCSSQSGHNTVSWYQQALGQGPQFIFQYYREEENGRGNFPPRFSGLQFPNYSSELNVNALELDDSALYLCASSLQGGTDTQYFGPGTRLTVL.

The V and J genes are TRBV6-1 and TRBJ1-5; the D is unclear. V gave up 4 bases and J gave up 0 bases, with 10 bases separating them. CDR3 size: 15 residues. In germline, CDR1 is MNHNS, CDR2 SASEGT. The CDR3 DNA follows: TGTGCCAGCAGTGCCCCTATTTATAGCAATCAGCCCCAGCATTTT. It yields the protein CASSAPIYSNQPQHF.

The rearrangement joins TRBV5-4 to TRBJ2-1; tentative D call: TRBD1 (6 bases). The germline gives CDR1 SGHNT, CDR2 YYREEE (reference sequence). V dropped 4 bases and J dropped 8 bases, with 16 bases sitting between them. The CDR3 has 14 residues. CDR3 in DNA: TGTGCCAGCAGCAGTTTAACAGGGAGCGATGAGCAGTTCTTC. It encodes CASSSLTGSDEQFF.

The chain couples TRBV27 to TRBJ1-4, with 7 bases fitting TRBD1. V shed 5 bases, J shed 0 bases, and the junction held 12 bases outside the gene matches. The CDR3 covers 18 residues. Germline CDR1 MNHEY, CDR2 SMNVEV (reference sequence). CDR3 protein: CASSRTSTGPATNEKLFF. The CDR3 DNA is TGTGCCAGCAGTCGGACCTCGACAGGGCCAGCAACTAATGAAAAACTGTTTTTT.

V gene TRBV11-2 combines with J gene TRBJ2-7; 11 nucleotides align to TRBD2. The trim removed 5 bases at V and 1 base at J, leaving 4 bases unmatched. CDR3 length: 15 residues. The germline CDR1 and CDR2 sequences are SGHAT and FQNNGV. The DNA of the CDR3 is TGTGCCAGCAGCCAAGCTAGCGGGAGGTCCTACGAGCAGTACTTC. Amino acid sequence: CASSQASGRSYEQYF.

This sequence joins TRBV19 and TRBJ2-7; 8 bases are a match to TRBD2. After removal of 1 base from V and 2 bases from J, the junction contained 4 bases not matched to a gene. Germline V gene lookup returns CDR1 LNHDA and CDR2 SQIVND (reference sequence). CDR3 length equals 15 residues. This chain's CDR3 is CASSIGAGDPYEQYF. As DNA, the CDR3 is TGTGCCAGTAGTATAGGAGCGGGAGATCCCTACGAGCAGTACTTC.

V usage is TRBV19 and J usage is TRBJ2-1; 8 bases are shared with TRBD2. Germline CDR1 LNHDA, CDR2 SQIVND (reference sequence). This CDR3 spans 17 amino acids. The V gene end was trimmed by 3 bases and the J gene end by 3 bases; junction bases not matched to a gene: 10. The CDR3 sequence is CASSIGREDPIYNEQFF. CDR3 sequence (DNA): TGTGCCAGTAGTATCGGGCGGGAGGACCCGATCTACAATGAGCAGTTCTTC.

The CDR3 region is CASSSHRGRLGDRKGKLFF. The DNA of the CDR3 is TGTGCCAGCAGCTCACACAGGGGGCGCTTGGGGGACCGAAAGGGAAAACTGTTTTTT. This chain connects TRBV2 to TRBJ1-4, with 9 nucleotides matching TRBD1. Germline V gene sequence: CDR1 SNHLY, CDR2 FYNNEI. With 6 bases clipped from V and 10 bases from J, the junction kept 24 bases outside the gene matches. CDR3 size: 19 residues.

This clone showed up just once. The chain combines TRBV9 with TRBJ2-1; a possible D gene is TRBD2 (6 bases). The germline V gene encodes CDR1 SGDLS and CDR2 YYNGEE. Trimming stripped 3 bases from V and 4 bases from J, with 14 bases between. This CDR3 has 15 amino acids. Written as DNA, the CDR3 is TGTGCCAGCAGCGCCGGAGGACTACATTACAATGAGCAGTTCTTC. It specifies CASSAGGLHYNEQFF.

This rearrangement joins TRBV4-1 to TRBJ2-4, with D tentatively TRBD1 or TRBD2 (5 bases each). Germline V gene lookup returns CDR1 MGHRA and CDR2 YSYEKL. There are 15 residues in the CDR3. V lost 4 bases, J lost 0 bases, and 10 bases lay in between. Here the CDR3 DNA reads TGCGCCAGCAGCCCCGGGGCTCTAGCCAAAAACATTCAGTACTTC. Translated: CASSPGALAKNIQYF.

The gene calls are TRBV28 and TRBJ2-7, with 8 bases identical to TRBD2. V dropped 3 bases and J dropped 4; count of bases not matched to a gene: 5. CDR3 length equals 14 residues. Germline V gene lookup returns CDR1 MDHEN and CDR2 SYDVKM. CDR3: CASSFSGGRYEQYF. DNA of the CDR3: TGTGCCAGCAGTTTTTCGGGGGGGCGGTACGAGCAGTACTTC.

The rearrangement links TRBV25-1 to TRBJ2-3; 8 bases are shared with TRBD1. This CDR3 region has 16 residues. The trim removed 6 bases at V and 1 base at J, leaving 9 bases unmatched. The germline V gene encodes CDR1 MGHDK and CDR2 SYGVNS. The DNA of the CDR3 is TGTGCCAGCAGCGCAAGGGGCAGGGGGCGCACAGATACGCAGTATTTT. This gives the protein CASSARGRGRTDTQYF. Together with reference TRBV25-1 and TRBJ2-3, the CDR3 gives the full variable domain: EADIYQTPRYLVIGTGKKITLECSQTMGHDKMYWYQQDPGMELHLIHYSYGVNSTEKGDLSSESTVSRIRTEHFPLTLESARPSHTSQYLCASSARGRGRTDTQYFGPGTRLTVL.

The chain recombines TRBV19 with TRBJ1-2; 8 bases line up with TRBD1. V shed 4 bases and J 4 bases; nucleotides not matched to a gene: 8. Germline CDR1 is LNHDA and CDR2 is SQIVND (reference sequence). CDR3 size: 15 residues. CDR3: CASSTGQGKFYGYTF. The DNA of the CDR3 is TGTGCCAGTAGTACCGGACAGGGAAAGTTCTATGGCTACACCTTC. The full variable domain, rest sourced from reference TRBV19 and TRBJ1-2, is DGGITQSPKYLFRKEGQNVTLSCEQNLNHDAMYWYRQDPGQGLRLIYYSQIVNDFQKGDIAEGYSVSREKKESFPLTVTSAQKNPTAFYLCASSTGQGKFYGYTFGSGTRLTVV.

The rearrangement joins TRBV21-1 to TRBJ1-3. TRBV21-1 is termed a pseudogene. This CDR3 comprises 12 residues. CDR3 sequence reads: CASTEPGNTIYF. The CDR3 nucleotides are TGTGCCAGCACAGAGCCTGGAAACACCATATATTTT.

The rearrangement uses TRBV29-1 and TRBJ1-1; TRBD1 agrees at 9 bases. The CDR3 totals 14 residues. Germline V gene sequence: CDR1 SQVTM, CDR2 ANQGSEA. V shed 7 bases, J shed 3 bases, and the junction held 9 bases outside the gene matches. CDR3 in DNA: TGCAGCGAGAACAGGGGGCGTTGGGACACTGAAGCTTTCTTT. Translation: CSENRGRWDTEAFF.

The chain has TRBV7-8 and TRBJ2-7; 7 bases match TRBD1. CDR3 length: 15 residues. Germline CDR1 is SGHVS and CDR2 is FQNEAQ. Losses at the gene ends were 4 bases for V and 3 bases for J; bases not matched to a gene: 9. The CDR3 reads CASSSRGHPFYEQYF. Written as DNA, the CDR3 is TGTGCCAGCAGCTCGAGGGGGCACCCCTTCTACGAGCAGTACTTC.

The V gene is TRBV18, the J gene TRBJ2-3, with 8 bases identical to TRBD2. CDR1 KGHSH and CDR2 LQKENI come from the germline V gene. The CDR3 sequence is 16 residues long. Trimming cost V 5 bases and J 2 bases; bases outside gene matches: 9. The CDR3 here is CASSRSLAGYTDTQYF. CDR3 DNA: TGTGCCAGCTCAAGATCCCTAGCGGGTTACACAGATACGCAGTATTTT.

This clone was seen once. The J gene is TRBJ2-7, the V gene TRBV6-1, with TRBD1 identical over 7 bases. With 1 base clipped from V and 3 bases from J, the junction kept 6 bases outside the gene matches. There are 15 residues in the CDR3. Germline CDR1 reads MNHNS; CDR2 reads SASEGT. In nucleotides, the CDR3 is TGTGCCAGCAGTGAAGGCCCAGGGGGTGGCTACGAGCAGTACTTC. Protein product: CASSEGPGGGYEQYF.

The chain recombines TRBV5-4 with TRBJ2-3; possibly TRBD1 for D (6 bases). Germline lookup yields CDR1 SGHNT and CDR2 YYREEE (reference sequence). V gave up 3 bases and J gave up 2 bases, with 22 bases separating them. The CDR3 is made up of 18 amino acids. The CDR3 DNA follows: TGTGCCAGCAGCTCGACAGGAGTCGGTAGTACTGACACAGATACGCAGTATTTT. Translated: CASSSTGVGSTDTDTQYF.